Presented here are 31 T cell receptor beta chains from one specimen sequenced in a study of vaccination and CD4 T cells after COVID-19 (dated by TCRdb to about 2022). Reading the label with the study, this specimen's treatment or condition is: roughly 10-day PBMC culture with coronavirus spike peptide pools or control peptides (ViraFEST assay). The antigens these receptors bind are not known. The method was PCR. TCRdb lists the instrument as Illumina iSeq 100. DNA from cultured CD4+ T cells was subjected to TCR sequencing with the Oncomine TCR Beta short-read assay at the Johns Hopkins FTIC core. Using fastp trimming at Q25 and MiXCR clonotype assembly, TCRdb reanalyzed the public sequencing data and kept in-frame beta chains. One record per CDR3 amino acid sequence lists the most common genes and DNA. This sample comprises roughly 14,000 distinct CDR3 sequences, about 42% of them detected only once. Clones ranked in the top ten supply roughly 20% of the sample.

The sample taken for sequencing was cultured CD4+ T cells from blood. The receptors come from a human donor with COVID-19.

This clonotype has just one count. The rearrangement joins TRBV10-3 to TRBJ2-1, with 10 bases fitting TRBD1. Germline assignment: CDR1 ENHRY and CDR2 SYGVKD. J gave up 0 bases and V 5 bases, and 10 bases lay outside the gene matches. This CDR3 contains 18 residues. This CDR3 reads CAISSPGQGISSYNEQFF. As DNA, the CDR3 is TGTGCCATCAGTTCACCGGGACAGGGGATTAGCTCCTACAATGAGCAGTTCTTC.

J is TRBJ2-3 and V is TRBV11-2; either TRBD1 or TRBD2 may fit D (5 bases each). V shed 5 bases and J shed 8 bases, with 20 bases lying between them. CDR1 is SGHAT, CDR2 FQNNGV, per germline. CDR3 length: 15 amino acids. DNA for the CDR3: TGTGCCAGCAGCCCGGGACGGCGAACACATGGTACGCAGTATTTT. Protein: CASSPGRRTHGTQYF.

This rearrangement joins TRBV20-1 to TRBJ1-1; no clear D gene. The V gene lost 2 bases and the J gene lost 9 bases, with 7 bases spanning the gap. The CDR3 consists of 10 residues. Germline CDR1 and CDR2: DFQATT and SNEGSKA (reference sequence). CDR3 sequence (DNA): TGCAGTGCTAGACTGGGGAAAGCTTTCTTT. Translating gives CSARLGKAFF.

The chain recombines TRBV20-1 with TRBJ2-5; D call uncertain. The CDR3 runs 12 residues. The V gene's germline CDR1 is DFQATT and CDR2 SNEGSKA (reference sequence). V dropped 4 bases and J dropped 0 bases, with 6 bases sitting between them. This CDR3 reads CSANSDQETQYF. The CDR3 DNA sequence: TGCAGTGCTAACAGTGACCAAGAGACCCAGTACTTC.

Only a few counts were recorded for this clonotype. The CDR3 is CSARPGTIGNQPQHF. CDR3 DNA sequence: TGCAGTGCTAGACCCGGGACAATCGGCAATCAGCCCCAGCATTTT. The chain combines TRBV20-1 with TRBJ1-5, with D perhaps TRBD1 (6 bases). V was trimmed by 2 bases and J by 2 bases, leaving 13 bases between them. Germline V gives CDR1 DFQATT, CDR2 SNEGSKA (reference sequence). CDR3 length: 15 residues.

The chain recombines TRBV19 with TRBJ1-1, with D possibly being TRBD1 (5 bases). The V gene lost 1 base and the J gene lost 7 bases, with 7 bases spanning the gap. The CDR3 sequence is 12 residues long. CDR1 LNHDA and CDR2 SQIVND come from the germline V gene (reference sequence). This CDR3 reads CASSIVDSEAFF. In DNA form, the CDR3 reads TGTGCCAGTAGTATAGTCGACAGTGAAGCTTTCTTT.

The gene calls are TRBV6-1 and TRBJ2-1, with D possibly TRBD2 on 5 matching bases. The germline V gene has CDR1 MNHNS and CDR2 SASEGT. V lost 2 bases to trimming and J lost 3 bases, with 17 bases between them. CDR3 length equals 17 residues. The CDR3 bases are TGTGCCAGCAGTGAACCGGCAGATCCTCGGGGCTACAATGAGCAGTTCTTC. Translated, it gives CASSEPADPRGYNEQFF.

V is TRBV7-2 and J is TRBJ2-2; weak D call: TRBD2 (6 bases). Germline V CDR1 and CDR2: SGHTA, FQGNSA. V was trimmed by 1 base and J by 5 bases, leaving 17 bases between them. This CDR3 is 17 amino acids long. The CDR3, as DNA: TGTGCCAGCAGCTTAGACGGGGCGGGGAAGCGGACCGGGGAGCTGTTTTTT. This encodes CASSLDGAGKRTGELFF.

The chain couples TRBV24-1 to TRBJ2-1; 7 nucleotides match TRBD2. J was trimmed by 7 bases and V by 4 bases; bases with no gene match: 9. CDR1 is KGHDR, CDR2 SFDVKD, per germline. The CDR3 totals 15 residues. The DNA of the CDR3 is TGTGCCACCAGTGAAACCGGACTAGTTAGTAATGAGCAGTTCTTC. Protein sequence: CATSETGLVSNEQFF.

The chain carries TRBV7-2 and TRBJ2-2; D unclear. The CDR3 is 12 residues long. In germline, CDR1 is SGHTA, CDR2 FQGNSA. The germline V and J ends were trimmed by 3 bases and 8 bases, with 7 bases remaining between them. The CDR3 nucleotides are TGTGCCAGCAGCTTGGATGTAGGGGAGCTGTTTTTT. Its translation: CASSLDVGELFF.

This sequence joins TRBV14 and TRBJ2-7; a possible D gene is TRBD2 (5 bases). The V end was cut by 1 base, the J end by 9 bases, with 10 bases between. Germline CDR1 is SGHDN and CDR2 is FVKESK. The CDR3 runs 12 residues. Here the CDR3 reads CASSQGSGRQYF. In DNA form, the CDR3 reads TGTGCCAGCAGCCAAGGATCGGGGAGGCAGTACTTC.

This chain uses TRBV19 with TRBJ2-5; 8 nucleotides line up with TRBD2. J was trimmed by 0 bases and V by 3 bases; bases with no gene match: 6. CDR3 size: 16 residues. CDR1 is LNHDA, CDR2 SQIVND, per germline (reference sequence). The CDR3 nucleotides are TGTGCCAGTAGTATTCGAGCGGGGGCAAACCAAGAGACCCAGTACTTC. It yields the protein CASSIRAGANQETQYF.

This clonotype was seen a few times. The V call is TRBV19, the J call TRBJ2-5; no clear D. This CDR3 has 12 residues. V lost 3 bases, J lost 5 bases, and 7 bases lay in between. Germline loops: CDR1 LNHDA, CDR2 SQIVND (reference sequence). CDR3 residues: CASSIRDETQYF. In DNA, the CDR3 is TGTGCCAGTAGTATTAGGGATGAGACCCAGTACTTC.

The V gene is TRBV7-2, the J gene TRBJ1-3; maybe TRBD1 (6 bases). The CDR3 is made up of 12 amino acids. Germline loops: CDR1 SGHTA, CDR2 FQGNSA. V was cut by 9 bases and J by 4 bases, with 10 bases left in between. CDR3 sequence: CASIQGGNTIYF. Written as DNA, the CDR3 is TGTGCCAGTATACAGGGCGGAAACACCATATATTTT.

The chain carries TRBV6-1 and TRBJ2-3; 7 bases line up with TRBD1. The CDR3 runs to 13 residues. With V trimmed by 7 bases and J by 0 bases, 1 base remained unmatched. Germline V gene sequence: CDR1 MNHNS, CDR2 SASEGT. In nucleotides, the CDR3 is TGTGCCAGCAAGGGGGCAAGCACAGATACGCAGTATTTT. This encodes CASKGASTDTQYF.

The chain recombines TRBV6-1 with TRBJ1-5; 9 bases map to TRBD1. V was pared by 6 bases and J by 0 bases, with 0 bases of the junction left unmatched. CDR3 size: 14 residues. The V gene's germline CDR1 is MNHNS and CDR2 SASEGT. CDR3 nucleotide sequence: TGTGCCAGCAGGACAGGGGGTAGCAATCAGCCCCAGCATTTT. The encoded protein is CASRTGGSNQPQHF.

The rearrangement joins TRBV20-1 to TRBJ2-7; D call uncertain. The CDR3 runs 11 residues. Trimming shortened V by 6 bases and J by 2 bases, and 8 bases separated the two germline ends. Per the germline V gene, CDR1 is DFQATT and CDR2 is SNEGSKA (reference sequence). CDR3 DNA sequence: TGCAGTGCATGGGGTCCCTACGAGCAGTACTTC. Translated: CSAWGPYEQYF.

The chain carries TRBV6-1 and TRBJ1-2; maybe TRBD1 (5 bases). The CDR3 consists of 12 residues. The V and J ends lost 2 bases and 8 bases respectively, with 9 bases between them. Germline CDR1 and CDR2: MNHNS and SASEGT. Here the CDR3 DNA reads TGTGCCAGCAGTGAATCAGGGACCGGCTACACCTTC. Protein: CASSESGTGYTF.

The chain combines TRBV19 with TRBJ2-2; no clear D. CDR1 LNHDA and CDR2 SQIVND come from the germline V gene (reference sequence). CDR3 length: 14 residues. Trimming stripped 5 bases from V and 4 bases from J, with 11 bases between. The CDR3 nucleotides read TGTGCCAGTAGTCTTCTACCCTCCACCGGGGAGCTGTTTTTT. Its translation: CASSLLPSTGELFF. The whole variable domain, filled in from reference TRBV19 and TRBJ2-2, reads DGGITQSPKYLFRKEGQNVTLSCEQNLNHDAMYWYRQDPGQGLRLIYYSQIVNDFQKGDIAEGYSVSREKKESFPLTVTSAQKNPTAFYLCASSLLPSTGELFFGEGSRLTVL.

Regarding this clonotype: A much larger clone differs from this one at a single base, so this may be a read error. The chain employs TRBV15 and TRBJ1-3; the match to TRBD1 covers 11 bases. Germline CDR1 is LNHNV and CDR2 is YYDKDF (reference sequence). The CDR3 totals 15 residues. V dropped 5 bases and J dropped 3; count of bases not matched to a gene: 3. The CDR3 loop is CATSWDRGSGNTIYF. The CDR3 DNA is TGTGCCACCAGCTGGGACAGGGGGAGTGGAAACACCATATATTTT.

The rearrangement links TRBV7-2 to TRBJ2-3, with D perhaps matching TRBD1 or TRBD2 (5 bases each). CDR3 size: 15 residues. The germline V and J ends were trimmed by 4 bases and 0 bases, with 11 bases remaining between them. CDR1 and CDR2 (germline): SGHTA, FQGNSA. The CDR3 bases are TGTGCCAGCAGCTACCCGGGACCAAGCACAGATACGCAGTATTTT. This translates into CASSYPGPSTDTQYF.

The rearrangement joins TRBV28 to TRBJ2-7, with TRBD1 matching 7 bases. Germline CDR1 is MDHEN and CDR2 is SYDVKM. The CDR3 contains 16 residues. V was pared by 5 bases and J by 2 bases, with 12 bases of the junction left unmatched. DNA for the CDR3: TGTGCCAGCAGTGCTTCAGGGGGATGGTTAACCTACGAGCAGTACTTC. It codes for CASSASGGWLTYEQYF.

This clonotype was seen a few times. The chain links TRBV20-1 to TRBJ1-2, with unresolved D. Trimming removed 3 bases from V and 0 bases from J, with 8 bases in between. The CDR3 sequence is 13 residues long. Germline CDR1 is DFQATT and CDR2 is SNEGSKA (reference sequence). In nucleotides, the CDR3 is TGCAGTGCTAGTAAAGATTCTAACTATGGCTACACCTTC. It yields the protein CSASKDSNYGYTF.

Worth noting for this clonotype: Compared with germline, one end of the junction differs, possibly owing to a read error. V is TRBV7-7 and J is TRBJ2-5, with TRBD2 as a possible D gene (6 bases). Germline lookup yields CDR1 SSHAT and CDR2 FNYEAQ (reference sequence). The CDR3 has 15 residues. This chain's CDR3 is CASSSVGGSQETQYF. For the CDR3, the DNA is TGTGCTAGCAGCTCGGTAGGAGGGTCCCAAGAGACCCAGTACTTC.

This clonotype appeared a few times. The chain's CDR3 is CASSYQQGAHNSPLHF. The CDR3 DNA reads as TGTGCCAGCAGCTACCAACAGGGGGCCCATAATTCACCCCTCCACTTT. This chain joins TRBV7-2 and TRBJ1-6; 9 positions agree with TRBD1. J was trimmed by 5 bases and V by 4 bases; bases with no gene match: 6. Germline V lookup: CDR1 SGHTA, CDR2 FQGNSA. The CDR3 spans 16 residues.

The chain couples TRBV6-5 to TRBJ1-2; D is perhaps TRBD1 (5 bases). The CDR3 covers 14 residues. Per the germline V gene, CDR1 is MNHEY and CDR2 is SVGAGI. V dropped 3 bases and J dropped 4 bases, with 12 bases sitting between them. CDR3 coding DNA: TGTGCCAGCAGTTATATGGTGCAGGGCTATGGCTACACCTTC. It encodes CASSYMVQGYGYTF.

CDR3 sequence: CASSETQSPQHF. The CDR3 DNA reads as TGTGCCAGCAGTGAAACCCAGTCGCCCCAGCATTTT. The rearrangement uses TRBV6-1 and TRBJ1-5, with unresolved D. Trimming took off 2 bases at V and 9 bases at J, with 8 bases between the two ends. The germline V gene has CDR1 MNHNS and CDR2 SASEGT. The CDR3 covers 12 residues.

The chain uses TRBV30 and TRBJ2-7; D is perhaps TRBD2 (6 bases). The CDR3 loop spans 12 amino acids. V lost 4 bases, J lost 6 bases, and 13 bases lay in between. CDR1 is GTSNPN, CDR2 SVGIG, per germline (reference sequence). CDR3 in amino acids: CAWTPSGGEQYF. The CDR3 bases are TGTGCCTGGACCCCTTCCGGGGGCGAGCAGTACTTC.

V gene TRBV6-1 combines with J gene TRBJ1-4; D is undetermined. The CDR3 is 11 amino acids. The germline gives CDR1 MNHNS, CDR2 SASEGT. The ends were cut back, 10 bases at V and 6 bases at J, with 9 bases in the middle. The CDR3 loop reads CATPDDEKLFF. In DNA, the CDR3 is TGTGCCACACCCGATGATGAAAAACTGTTTTTT.

The rearrangement joins TRBV6-2 or TRBV6-3 to TRBJ1-2; D not resolved. CDR1 is MNHEY, CDR2 SVGEGT, per germline. The CDR3 extends over 14 amino acids. V was shortened by 5 bases and J by 0 bases, with 10 bases between the two germline ends. For the CDR3, the DNA is TGTGCCAGCAGTCGCCGAGGAACTAACTATGGCTACACCTTC. It codes for CASSRRGTNYGYTF.

V usage is TRBV18 and J usage is TRBJ1-5; no clear D gene. The CDR3 has 13 residues. Germline lookup yields CDR1 KGHSH and CDR2 LQKENI. V was clipped by 2 bases and J by 4 bases, with 6 bases between them. CDR3 nucleotides: TGTGCCAGCTCACCAGGGGAAAATCAGCCCCAGCATTTT. Its translation: CASSPGENQPQHF.